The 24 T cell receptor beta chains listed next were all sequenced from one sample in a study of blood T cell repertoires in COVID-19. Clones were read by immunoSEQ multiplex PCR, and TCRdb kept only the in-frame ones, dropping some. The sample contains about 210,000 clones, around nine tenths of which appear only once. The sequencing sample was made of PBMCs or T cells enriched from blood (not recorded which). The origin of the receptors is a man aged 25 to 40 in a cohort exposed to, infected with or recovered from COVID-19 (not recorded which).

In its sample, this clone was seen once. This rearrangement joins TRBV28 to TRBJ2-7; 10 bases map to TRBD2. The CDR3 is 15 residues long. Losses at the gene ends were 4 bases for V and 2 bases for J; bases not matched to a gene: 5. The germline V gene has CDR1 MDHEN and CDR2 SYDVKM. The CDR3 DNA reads TGTGCCAGCAGTTCAGGACTAGCGGTACCCTACGAGCAGTACTTC. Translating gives CASSSGLAVPYEQYF.

The CDR3 DNA is TGTGCCAGCAGGGAGGGGCTAGATCAGCCCCAGCATTTT. It codes for CASREGLDQPQHF. The V gene is TRBV6-5, the J gene TRBJ1-5; maybe TRBD1 (5 bases). In germline, CDR1 is MNHEY, CDR2 SVGAGI. The V end lost 6 bases, the J end lost 5 bases, and 11 bases lay between the germline ends. The CDR3 loop spans 13 amino acids.

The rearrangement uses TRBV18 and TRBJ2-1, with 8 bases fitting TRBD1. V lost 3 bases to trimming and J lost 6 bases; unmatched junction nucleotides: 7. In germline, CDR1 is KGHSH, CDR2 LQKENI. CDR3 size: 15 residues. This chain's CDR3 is CASSPTGGRVNEQFF. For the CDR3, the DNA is TGTGCCAGCTCACCTACAGGGGGAAGAGTCAATGAGCAGTTCTTC.

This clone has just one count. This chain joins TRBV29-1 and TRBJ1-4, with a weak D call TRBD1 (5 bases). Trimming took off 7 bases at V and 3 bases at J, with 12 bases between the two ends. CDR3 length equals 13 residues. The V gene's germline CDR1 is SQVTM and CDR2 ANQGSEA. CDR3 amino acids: CSAGGRSNEKLFF. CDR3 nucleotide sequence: TGCAGCGCCGGGGGGAGGTCTAATGAAAAACTGTTTTTT.

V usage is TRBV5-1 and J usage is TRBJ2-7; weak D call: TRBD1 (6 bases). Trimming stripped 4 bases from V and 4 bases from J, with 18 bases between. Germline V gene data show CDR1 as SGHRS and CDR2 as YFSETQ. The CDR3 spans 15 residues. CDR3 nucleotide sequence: TGCGCCAGCAGCGCTACAACCGGGACACTTTACGAGCAGTACTTC. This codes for CASSATTGTLYEQYF.

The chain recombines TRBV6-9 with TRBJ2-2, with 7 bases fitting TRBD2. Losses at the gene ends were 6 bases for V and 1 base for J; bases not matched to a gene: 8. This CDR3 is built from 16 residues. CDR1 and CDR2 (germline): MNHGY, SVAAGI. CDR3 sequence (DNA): TGTGCCAGCAGCCCCCGCCTAGCGGAGAACACCGGGGAGCTGTTTTTT. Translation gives CASSPRLAENTGELFF.

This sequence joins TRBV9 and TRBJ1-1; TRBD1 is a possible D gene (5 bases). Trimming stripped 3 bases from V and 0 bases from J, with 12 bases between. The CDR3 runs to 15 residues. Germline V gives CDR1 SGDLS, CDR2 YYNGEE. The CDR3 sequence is CASSEHPTVNTEAFF. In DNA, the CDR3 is TGTGCCAGCAGCGAGCACCCGACAGTGAACACTGAAGCTTTCTTT.

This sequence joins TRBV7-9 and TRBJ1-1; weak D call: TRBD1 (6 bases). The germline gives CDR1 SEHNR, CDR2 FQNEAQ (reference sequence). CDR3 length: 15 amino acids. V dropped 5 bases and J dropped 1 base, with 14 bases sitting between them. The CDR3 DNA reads TGTGCCAGCAGCACCCAGGGGCAGGCGAACACTGAAGCTTTCTTT. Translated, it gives CASSTQGQANTEAFF.

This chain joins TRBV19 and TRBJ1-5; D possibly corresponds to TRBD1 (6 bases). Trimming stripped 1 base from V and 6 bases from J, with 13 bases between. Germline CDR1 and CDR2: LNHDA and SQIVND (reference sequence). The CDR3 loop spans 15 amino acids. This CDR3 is CASSIVQGSSQPQHF. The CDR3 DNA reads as TGTGCCAGTAGTATAGTACAGGGTTCGAGTCAGCCCCAGCATTTT.

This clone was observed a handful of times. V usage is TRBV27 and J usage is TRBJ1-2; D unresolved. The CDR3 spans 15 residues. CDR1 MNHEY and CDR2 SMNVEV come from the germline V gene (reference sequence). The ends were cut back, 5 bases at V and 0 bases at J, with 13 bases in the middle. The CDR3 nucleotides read TGTGCCAGCAGTACAACCAACAACCCTAACTATGGCTACACCTTC. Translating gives CASSTTNNPNYGYTF.

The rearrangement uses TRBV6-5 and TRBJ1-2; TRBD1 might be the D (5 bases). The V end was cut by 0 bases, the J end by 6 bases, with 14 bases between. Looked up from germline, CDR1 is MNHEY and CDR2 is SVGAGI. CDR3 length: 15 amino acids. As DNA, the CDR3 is TGTGCCAGCAGTTACTCGGGGCAGGGAGGAAATGGCTACACCTTC. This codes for CASSYSGQGGNGYTF.

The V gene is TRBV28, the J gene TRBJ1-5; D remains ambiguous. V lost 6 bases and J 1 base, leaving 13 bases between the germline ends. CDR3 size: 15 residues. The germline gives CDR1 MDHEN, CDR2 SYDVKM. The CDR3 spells CASSPGKTSNQPQHF. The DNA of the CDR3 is TGTGCCAGCAGCCCCGGGAAGACGAGCAATCAGCCCCAGCATTTT.

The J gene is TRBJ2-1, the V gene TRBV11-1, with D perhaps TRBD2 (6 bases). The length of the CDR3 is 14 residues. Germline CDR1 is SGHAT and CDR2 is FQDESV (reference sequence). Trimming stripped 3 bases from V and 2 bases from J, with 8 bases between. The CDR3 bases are TGTGCCAGCAGCTTGGCGGGAACCTACAATGAGCAGTTCTTC. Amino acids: CASSLAGTYNEQFF.

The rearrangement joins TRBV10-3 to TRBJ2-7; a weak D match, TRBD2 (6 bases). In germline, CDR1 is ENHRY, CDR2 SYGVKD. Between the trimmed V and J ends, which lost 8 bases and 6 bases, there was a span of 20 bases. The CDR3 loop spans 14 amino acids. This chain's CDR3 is CAIGRGGYQGEQYF. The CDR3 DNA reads TGTGCCATCGGAAGGGGAGGCTACCAGGGCGAGCAGTACTTC.

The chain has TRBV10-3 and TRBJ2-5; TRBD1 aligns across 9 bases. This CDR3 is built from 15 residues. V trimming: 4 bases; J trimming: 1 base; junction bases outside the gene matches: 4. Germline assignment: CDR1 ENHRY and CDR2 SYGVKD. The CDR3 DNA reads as TGTGCCATCAGTGGCCGGGACAGGGCCCAAGAGACCCAGTACTTC. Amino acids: CAISGRDRAQETQYF.

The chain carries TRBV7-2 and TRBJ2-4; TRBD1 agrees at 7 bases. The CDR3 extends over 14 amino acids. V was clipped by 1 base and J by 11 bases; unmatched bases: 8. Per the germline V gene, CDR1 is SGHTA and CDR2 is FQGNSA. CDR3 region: CASSLGHQGDLQYF. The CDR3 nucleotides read TGTGCCAGCAGCTTAGGCCATCAGGGGGACCTTCAGTACTTC. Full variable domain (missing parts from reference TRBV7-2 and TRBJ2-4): GAGVSQSPSNKVTEKGKDVELRCDPISGHTALYWYRQSLGQGLEFLIYFQGNSAPDKSGLPSDRFSAERTGGSVSTLTIQRTQQEDSAVYLCASSLGHQGDLQYFGAGTRLSVL.

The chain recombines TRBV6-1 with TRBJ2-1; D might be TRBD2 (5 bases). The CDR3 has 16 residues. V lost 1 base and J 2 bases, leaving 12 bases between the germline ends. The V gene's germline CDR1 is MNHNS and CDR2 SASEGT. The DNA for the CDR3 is TGTGCCAGCAGTGAAGTGGGAGTAAGACCCTACAATGAGCAGTTCTTC. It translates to CASSEVGVRPYNEQFF.

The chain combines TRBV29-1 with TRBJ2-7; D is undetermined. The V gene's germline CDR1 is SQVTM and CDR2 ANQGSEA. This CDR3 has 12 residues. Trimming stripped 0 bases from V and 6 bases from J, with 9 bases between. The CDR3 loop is CSVEDLGPEQYF. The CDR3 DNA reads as TGCAGCGTTGAAGATCTCGGTCCCGAGCAGTACTTC.

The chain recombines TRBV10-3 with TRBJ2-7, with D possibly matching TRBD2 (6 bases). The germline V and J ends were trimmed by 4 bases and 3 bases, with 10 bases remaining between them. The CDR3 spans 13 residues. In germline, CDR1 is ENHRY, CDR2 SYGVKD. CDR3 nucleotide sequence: TGTGCCATCAGTGGGGGACTGGGCTACGAGCAGTACTTC. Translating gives CAISGGLGYEQYF.

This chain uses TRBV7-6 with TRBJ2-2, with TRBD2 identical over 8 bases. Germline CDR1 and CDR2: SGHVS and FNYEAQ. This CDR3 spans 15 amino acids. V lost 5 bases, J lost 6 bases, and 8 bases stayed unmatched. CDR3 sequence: CASSHPGGGPGELFF. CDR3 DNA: TGTGCCAGCAGCCACCCGGGAGGGGGTCCCGGGGAGCTGTTTTTT.

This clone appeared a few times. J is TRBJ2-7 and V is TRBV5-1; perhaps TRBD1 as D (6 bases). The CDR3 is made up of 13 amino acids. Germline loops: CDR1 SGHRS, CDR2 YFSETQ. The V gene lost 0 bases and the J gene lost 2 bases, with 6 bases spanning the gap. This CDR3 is CASSLEGAYEQYF. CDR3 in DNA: TGCGCCAGCAGCTTGGAGGGGGCCTACGAGCAGTACTTC.

This CDR3 is CASSLSMQGPYGYTF. CDR3 coding DNA: TGTGCCAGCAGTTTATCTATGCAGGGGCCCTATGGCTACACCTTC. V usage is TRBV27 and J usage is TRBJ1-2; maybe TRBD1 (6 bases). V lost 0 bases and J lost 4, with 12 bases in between. This CDR3 is 15 amino acids long. The V gene's germline CDR1 is MNHEY and CDR2 SMNVEV (reference sequence).

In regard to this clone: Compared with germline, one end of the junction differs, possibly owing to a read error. The CDR3 DNA sequence: TGTGCTAGCAGCTTAGGACCGGGACAGTCGCAGTATTTT. Protein: CASSLGPGQSQYF. The chain links TRBV7-7 to TRBJ2-3, with 7 bases identical to TRBD1. Germline-derived CDR1 and CDR2 are SSHAT and FNYEAQ (reference sequence). The CDR3 spans 13 residues.

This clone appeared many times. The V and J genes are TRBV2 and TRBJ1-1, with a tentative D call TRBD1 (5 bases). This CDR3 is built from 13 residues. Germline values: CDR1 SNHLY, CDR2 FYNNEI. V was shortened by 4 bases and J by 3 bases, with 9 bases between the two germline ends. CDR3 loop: CASSGVGDTEAFF. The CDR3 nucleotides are TGTGCCAGCAGTGGAGTAGGGGACACTGAAGCTTTCTTT.